These 12 T cell receptor beta chains originate from one sample sequenced in a study of blood T cell repertoires in COVID-19. Libraries were prepared by immunoSEQ multiplex PCR; TCRdb keeps only in-frame clonotypes and omits some of them. This table holds about 120,000 clones, about 80% found once. Material: peripheral blood. These receptors were obtained from a man in his forties or fifties with active or convalescent COVID-19.

As concerns this clone: A junction end diverges from the germline sequence, so it may reflect a read error. The gene calls are TRBV7-2 and TRBJ2-6; tentative D call: TRBD1 (6 bases). Germline loops: CDR1 SGHTA, CDR2 FQGNSA. The CDR3 covers 15 residues. The CDR3 spells CASTLQGSGANVLTF. CDR3 bases: TGTGCCAGCACCTTACAGGGCTCTGGGGCCAACGTCCTGACTTTC.

The chain recombines TRBV5-1 with TRBJ1-2, with 8 bases identical to TRBD1. Germline CDR1 SGHRS, CDR2 YFSETQ. V was pared by 4 bases and J by 7 bases, with 6 bases of the junction left unmatched. The CDR3 has 13 amino acids. As DNA, the CDR3 is TGCGCCAGCAGCACAAGACAGGGGTCTGGCTACACCTTC. Protein product: CASSTRQGSGYTF.

The chain carries TRBV12-3 or TRBV12-4 and TRBJ1-5; D not resolved. There are 13 residues in the CDR3. V was cut by 4 bases and J by 7 bases, with 11 bases left in between. CDR3 nucleotides: TGTGCCAGCAGTTCCCGACACCCGCAGCCCCAGCATTTT. Protein sequence: CASSSRHPQPQHF.

The chain is built from TRBV10-3 and TRBJ2-7; TRBD1 agrees at 8 bases. Germline V CDR1 and CDR2: ENHRY, SYGVKD. V was pared by 10 bases and J by 4 bases, with 12 bases of the junction left unmatched. This CDR3 region has 14 residues. CDR3 nucleotides: TGTGCCACTACCGGGACAGGCGCATCATACGAGCAGTACTTC. Translation: CATTGTGASYEQYF.

This chain links TRBV14 with TRBJ2-2; the D is unclear. The V and J ends lost 3 bases and 7 bases respectively, with 3 bases between them. Germline values: CDR1 SGHDN, CDR2 FVKESK. The CDR3 is made up of 11 amino acids. The CDR3 DNA reads TGTGCCAGCAGCCACCGCGGGGAGCTGTTTTTT. This encodes CASSHRGELFF.

The chain employs TRBV7-4 and TRBJ1-4, with 10 bases aligning to TRBD1. The CDR3 contains 17 residues. With V trimmed by 3 bases and J by 4 bases, 8 bases remained unmatched. Germline-derived CDR1 and CDR2 are SGHVT and SQSDAQ. The CDR3 nucleotides are TGTGCCAGCAGCTTCGGACAGGGGGTAGAACATAATGAAAAACTGTTTTTT. This gives the protein CASSFGQGVEHNEKLFF.

V is TRBV19 and J is TRBJ2-5, with TRBD2 as a possible D gene (6 bases). The CDR3 sequence is 15 residues long. From germline, CDR1 is LNHDA and CDR2 SQIVND (reference sequence). V lost 8 bases to trimming and J lost 4 bases, with 20 bases between them. The CDR3 DNA reads as TGTGCCAGTTCCACCCCTACGGGACTCGGAGAGACCCAGTACTTC. This sequence encodes CASSTPTGLGETQYF.

This clone was detected a few times. The rearrangement links TRBV14 to TRBJ1-6; perhaps TRBD1 as D (5 bases). Trimming removed 1 base from V and 4 bases from J, with 5 bases in between. CDR1 is SGHDN and CDR2 is FVKESK in the germline V gene. The CDR3 contains 14 residues. CDR3 bases: TGTGCCAGCAGCCAAGCAGGGTATAATTCACCCCTCCACTTT. It specifies CASSQAGYNSPLHF.

The J gene is TRBJ2-3, the V gene TRBV20-1; tentatively, D is TRBD2 (6 bases). The CDR3 spans 13 residues. V was cut by 3 bases and J by 7 bases, with 14 bases left in between. Germline-derived CDR1 and CDR2 are DFQATT and SNEGSKA (reference sequence). The CDR3 loop is CSASRGDPNTQYF. The CDR3 coding sequence is TGCAGTGCTAGTCGCGGGGATCCAAATACGCAGTATTTT.

The gene calls are TRBV9 and TRBJ2-1; a possible D gene is TRBD2 (6 bases). The CDR3 runs to 15 residues. Trimming removed 4 bases from V and 4 bases from J, with 15 bases in between. Germline values: CDR1 SGDLS, CDR2 YYNGEE. DNA for the CDR3: TGTGCCAGCAGCCCCCCGAAGGGGACTTACAATGAGCAGTTCTTC. Its translation is CASSPPKGTYNEQFF.

The chain links TRBV11-3 to TRBJ2-5; TRBD2 agrees at 13 bases. Germline assignment: CDR1 SGHNT and CDR2 YENEEA. CDR3 size: 18 residues. V lost 5 bases, J lost 7 bases, and 16 bases stayed unmatched. The DNA for the CDR3 is TGTGCCAGCAGCCGACCGGCAACTAGCGGGGGGGGCAGGGGGACCCAGTACTTC. Translating gives CASSRPATSGGGRGTQYF.

This sequence joins TRBV5-4 and TRBJ1-1; weak D call: TRBD1 (5 bases). V lost 4 bases to trimming and J lost 0 bases, with 16 bases between them. Germline CDR1 is SGHNT and CDR2 is YYREEE (reference sequence). CDR3 length: 16 amino acids. CDR3 sequence reads: CASSTLRQTMNTEAFF. The DNA of the CDR3 is TGTGCCAGCAGCACCCTCCGACAGACAATGAACACTGAAGCTTTCTTT.